The sequence of this TCR beta chain was determined in a study of T cell responses to AZD1222 COVID-19 vaccine. General observations from the study: At 160-218 and 743-854, vaccine-associated CD4 TCRs were dominant, and they spanned spike. Spike-specific TCR breadth and depth went up after people got two AZD1222 doses.

The CDR3 contains 17 residues. Losses at the gene ends were 4 bases for V and 8 bases for J; bases not matched to a gene: 16. Germline V gene sequence: CDR1 MNHEY, CDR2 SVGEGT. Sequencing was performed with immunoSEQ multiplex PCR; in TCRdb, only in-frame clones are kept and a portion is missing. The repertoire has more than 95,000 clones, roughly 85% of them found once; the top ten carry around 4.4%. This clone has a single count. The antigen remains unidentified. The V and J genes are TRBV6-2 or TRBV6-3 and TRBJ2-4; 8 nucleotides agree with TRBD2. This clonotype was sampled from an adult who received the AZD1222 COVID-19 vaccine. Sequenced material: peripheral blood, taken 28 days after the second AZD1222 dose. CDR3 protein: CASSSDLHGGAVDIQYF. The CDR3 nucleotides read TGTGCCAGCAGTTCCGACCTTCACGGGGGGGCCGTGGACATTCAGTACTTC.